This entry lists 23 T cell receptor beta chains sequenced from one sample in a study of blood T cell repertoires in COVID-19. Generated by immunoSEQ multiplex PCR, the TCRdb table keeps only in-frame clones and is missing some. The sample comprises around 58,000 clones, 70% to 90% of which are singletons, and approximately 5.7% rests with the top ten. The sample consisted of peripheral blood. The receptors were sampled from a human donor in a cohort sampled during active COVID-19.

This clone was detected once. CDR3 sequence: CASSPQGGRGNTIYF. CDR3 DNA sequence: TGTGCCAGCAGTCCCCAAGGGGGACGTGGAAACACCATATATTTT. The J gene is TRBJ1-3, the V gene TRBV6-5; D may be TRBD1 (6 bases). The CDR3 length is 15 residues. V was pared by 5 bases and J by 3 bases, with 14 bases between. The germline V gene encodes CDR1 MNHEY and CDR2 SVGAGI.

The V call is TRBV3-1 (or the pseudogene TRBV3-2), the J call TRBJ2-3, with TRBD2 matching 15 bases. CDR1 and CDR2 from the germline V gene are LGHDT and YNNKEL (reference sequence). This CDR3 is 18 amino acids long. V lost 1 base and J lost 7; bases outside the gene matches: 9. CDR3: CASSQVGLAGGARNTQYF. The CDR3 coding sequence is TGTGCCAGCAGCCAAGTAGGACTAGCGGGGGGGGCTCGAAATACGCAGTATTTT.

The sample holds a few counts of this clone. V usage is TRBV19 and J usage is TRBJ1-4; a possible D gene is TRBD1 (5 bases). The CDR3 covers 15 residues. Trimming pared 0 bases from V and 5 bases from J, leaving 10 bases between. CDR1 and CDR2 from the germline V gene are LNHDA and SQIVND (reference sequence). The CDR3, as DNA: TGTGCCAGTAGTATAGAAGGGGCCGGGAATGAAAAACTGTTTTTT. Residues: CASSIEGAGNEKLFF.

The CDR3 protein is CASSLRPIEVTGELFF. DNA of the CDR3: TGTGCCAGCAGTTTACGCCCGATCGAGGTTACCGGGGAGCTGTTTTTT. The chain carries TRBV6-5 and TRBJ2-2, with D unclear. Per the germline V gene, CDR1 is MNHEY and CDR2 is SVGAGI. The CDR3 length is 16 residues. Between the trimmed V and J ends, which lost 4 bases and 5 bases, there was a span of 17 bases.

The V gene is TRBV7-9, the J gene TRBJ2-5; 9 bases agree with TRBD1. V lost 5 bases and J lost 4; bases outside the gene matches: 8. The germline CDR1 and CDR2 sequences are SEHNR and FQNEAQ (reference sequence). CDR3 length: 15 residues. The CDR3 sequence: CASSETGGWGETQYF. CDR3 in DNA: TGTGCCAGCAGCGAAACAGGGGGCTGGGGAGAGACCCAGTACTTC.

This chain's CDR3 is CASSLGLAKNIQYF. As DNA, the CDR3 is TGTGCCAGCAGCCTGGGACTAGCCAAAAACATTCAGTACTTC. The V and J genes are TRBV6-5 and TRBJ2-4, with D perhaps TRBD2 (6 bases). Germline lookup yields CDR1 MNHEY and CDR2 SVGAGI. The V end lost 6 bases, the J end lost 0 bases, and 9 bases lay between the germline ends. This CDR3 contains 14 residues.

The CDR3 DNA follows: TGTGCCAGCAGCTTAGGCAGGGTAACTAACTATGGCTACACCTTC. Translated: CASSLGRVTNYGYTF. The chain is built from TRBV7-8 and TRBJ1-2, with D perhaps TRBD1 (5 bases). This CDR3 spans 15 amino acids. The V end was cut by 1 base, the J end by 0 bases, with 9 bases between. Germline CDR1 is SGHVS and CDR2 is FQNEAQ.

This chain uses TRBV4-3 with TRBJ2-7; unclear D gene. The CDR3 loop spans 14 amino acids. Germline CDR1 LGHNA, CDR2 YSLEER. Trimming took 0 bases from V and 0 from J, leaving 6 bases between them. The CDR3 loop is CASSQDRSSYEQYF. DNA for the CDR3: TGCGCCAGCAGCCAAGATAGGAGCTCCTACGAGCAGTACTTC.

V usage is TRBV18 and J usage is TRBJ2-7; TRBD1 agrees at 10 bases. This CDR3 comprises 16 residues. J was trimmed by 3 bases and V by 1 base; bases with no gene match: 6. Per the germline V gene, CDR1 is KGHSH and CDR2 is LQKENI. DNA of the CDR3: TGTGCCAGCTCACCACAACCCGGGACAGGGGACTACGAGCAGTACTTC. Translated, it gives CASSPQPGTGDYEQYF. The entire variable domain, with the rest obtained from reference TRBV18 and TRBJ2-7, is as follows: NAGVMQNPRHLVRRRGQEARLRCSPMKGHSHVYWYRQLPEEGLKFMVYLQKENIIDESGMPKERFSAEFPKEGPSILRIQQVVRGDSAAYFCASSPQPGTGDYEQYFGPGTRLTVT.

The chain recombines TRBV30 with TRBJ2-7; perhaps TRBD1 as D (8 bases). Germline V gene lookup returns CDR1 GTSNPN and CDR2 SVGIG (reference sequence). The CDR3 has 14 amino acids. Trimming cost V 2 bases and J 3 bases, with 14 bases left between them. Here the CDR3 reads CAWSSTGGGYEQYF. CDR3 coding DNA: TGTGCCTGGAGTTCCACAGGGGGGGGCTACGAGCAGTACTTC.

The chain carries TRBV7-9 and TRBJ1-1; D might be TRBD1 (6 bases). Looked up from germline, CDR1 is SEHNR and CDR2 is FQNEAQ (reference sequence). V dropped 4 bases and J dropped 3 bases, with 12 bases sitting between them. CDR3 length equals 14 residues. Written as DNA, the CDR3 is TGTGCCAGCAGCTCCCGGGGGGCAGACACTGAAGCTTTCTTT. Translated, it gives CASSSRGADTEAFF. The complete variable domain, with remaining parts taken from reference TRBV7-9 and TRBJ1-1, reads DTGVSQNPRHKITKRGQNVTFRCDPISEHNRLYWYRQTLGQGPEFLTYFQNEAQLEKSRLLSDRFSAERPKGSFSTLEIQRTEQGDSAMYLCASSSRGADTEAFFGQGTRLTVV.

The rearrangement joins TRBV7-6 to TRBJ2-7; 8 nucleotides match TRBD2. Trimming removed 2 bases from V and 2 bases from J; junction bases left unmatched: 2. Germline CDR1 SGHVS, CDR2 FNYEAQ. The CDR3 is made up of 14 amino acids. The CDR3 DNA sequence: TGTGCCAGCAGCTTATCCGGGGGGGCCTACGAGCAGTACTTC. It yields the protein CASSLSGGAYEQYF.

The J gene is TRBJ2-7, the V gene TRBV5-6; 10 bases map to TRBD1. The CDR3 has 13 residues. The V segment lost 4 bases and the J segment 7 bases; nucleotides outside the gene matches: 5. Germline-derived CDR1 and CDR2 are SGHDT and YYEEEE. The CDR3 sequence is CASSRQGAGEQYF. CDR3 bases: TGTGCCAGCAGCAGACAGGGGGCTGGAGAGCAGTACTTC.

The chain uses TRBV6-2 or TRBV6-3 and TRBJ2-5, with 9 positions matching TRBD1. The V and J ends lost 4 bases and 5 bases, in that order; junction bases with no gene match: 8. The CDR3 runs 15 residues. The germline CDR1 and CDR2 sequences are MNHEY and SVGEGT. The CDR3 DNA follows: TGTGCCAGCAGTTGGACAGGGGTTGGGGCGGAGACCCAGTACTTC. Translating it yields CASSWTGVGAETQYF.

The chain's CDR3 is CASSPGTAADTQYF. DNA for the CDR3: TGCGCCAGCAGCCCCGGGACAGCCGCAGATACGCAGTATTTT. The V and J genes are TRBV5-1 and TRBJ2-3; 7 bases align to TRBD1. Germline V gene lookup returns CDR1 SGHRS and CDR2 YFSETQ. The V and J ends lost 4 bases and 4 bases, in that order; junction bases with no gene match: 6. The CDR3 covers 14 residues.

This chain links TRBV18 with TRBJ1-1; D not certain. Germline V gene data show CDR1 as KGHSH and CDR2 as LQKENI. V was trimmed by 3 bases and J by 1 base, leaving 9 bases between them. The CDR3 contains 14 residues. CDR3 residues: CASSPGQKNTEAFF. CDR3 in DNA: TGTGCCAGCTCACCGGGCCAGAAGAACACTGAAGCTTTCTTT.

In this sample, this clone turned up many times. The V and J genes are TRBV10-3 and TRBJ2-7; possibly TRBD1 for D (5 bases). Germline assignment: CDR1 ENHRY and CDR2 SYGVKD. V was pared by 10 bases and J by 2 bases, with 9 bases between. The CDR3 totals 11 residues. CDR3 protein: CATQDTYEQYF. CDR3 coding DNA: TGTGCCACCCAGGACACCTACGAGCAGTACTTC.

This sequence joins TRBV5-6 and TRBJ1-5, with TRBD1 identical over 8 bases. The germline V gene has CDR1 SGHDT and CDR2 YYEEEE. V lost 6 bases and J lost 5; bases outside the gene matches: 4. This CDR3 spans 13 amino acids. In DNA form, the CDR3 reads TGTGCCAGCACCGGACAGGGAGATCAGCCCCAGCATTTT. Translating gives CASTGQGDQPQHF. Looking up the rest from reference TRBV5-6 and TRBJ1-5 gives the full variable domain: DAGVTQSPTHLIKTRGQQVTLRCSPKSGHDTVSWYQQALGQGPQFIFQYYEEEERQRGNFPDRFSGHQFPNYSSELNVNALLLGDSALYLCASTGQGDQPQHFGDGTRLSIL.

The rearrangement uses TRBV15 and TRBJ2-1; maybe TRBD1 (6 bases). This CDR3 is 12 amino acids long. The germline CDR1 and CDR2 sequences are LNHNV and YYDKDF (reference sequence). V was trimmed by 6 bases and J by 5 bases, leaving 8 bases between them. This CDR3 reads CATRGTNNEQFF. Written as DNA, the CDR3 is TGTGCCACCAGAGGGACAAACAATGAGCAGTTCTTC.

CDR3 sequence (DNA): TGTGCCAGCAGCTACGAGGGGGAGCTGTTTTTT. This codes for CASSYEGELFF. The chain joins TRBV5-4 to TRBJ2-2; D not certain. The CDR3 is 11 amino acids. Trimming pared 3 bases from V and 8 bases from J, leaving 5 bases between. CDR1 SGHNT and CDR2 YYREEE come from the germline V gene (reference sequence).

The chain has TRBV6-5 and TRBJ1-4, with D uncertain. Trimming stripped 10 bases from V and 2 bases from J, with 14 bases between. Germline V gene lookup returns CDR1 MNHEY and CDR2 SVGAGI. The CDR3 contains 14 residues. CDR3 nucleotide sequence: TGTGCCACACGACGGGGTTGGACTAATGAAAAACTGTTTTTT. Translation: CATRRGWTNEKLFF.

The chain joins TRBV27 to TRBJ1-2, with 7 bases aligning to TRBD1. The CDR3 has 13 residues. CDR1 is MNHEY, CDR2 SMNVEV, per germline (reference sequence). Trimming removed 5 bases from V and 8 bases from J; junction bases left unmatched: 8. CDR3: CASSLTGLLGYTF. The CDR3 DNA reads as TGTGCCAGCAGTCTGACAGGGCTATTAGGCTACACCTTC.

This CDR3 is CASSLTAGVEKLFF. The CDR3 nucleotides are TGTGCCAGCAGCTTAACGGCAGGGGTTGAAAAACTGTTTTTT. The chain has TRBV7-9 and TRBJ1-4; the D gene is possibly TRBD1 (6 bases). CDR1 and CDR2 from the germline V gene are SEHNR and FQNEAQ (reference sequence). V was cut by 2 bases and J by 7 bases, with 11 bases left in between. This CDR3 comprises 14 residues.